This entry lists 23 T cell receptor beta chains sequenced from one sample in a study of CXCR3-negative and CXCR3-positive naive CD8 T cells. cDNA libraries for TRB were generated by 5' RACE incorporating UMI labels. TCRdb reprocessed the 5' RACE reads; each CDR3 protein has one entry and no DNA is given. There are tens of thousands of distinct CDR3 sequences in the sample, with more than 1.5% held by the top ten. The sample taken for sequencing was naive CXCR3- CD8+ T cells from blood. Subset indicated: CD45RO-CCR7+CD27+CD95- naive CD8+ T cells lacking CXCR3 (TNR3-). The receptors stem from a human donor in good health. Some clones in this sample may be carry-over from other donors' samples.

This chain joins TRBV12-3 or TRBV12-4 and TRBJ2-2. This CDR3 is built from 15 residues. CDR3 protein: CASKSGVSNTGELFF.

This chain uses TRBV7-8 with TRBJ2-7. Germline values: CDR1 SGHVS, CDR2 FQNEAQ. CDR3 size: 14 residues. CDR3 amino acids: CASSPNRGSYEQYF.

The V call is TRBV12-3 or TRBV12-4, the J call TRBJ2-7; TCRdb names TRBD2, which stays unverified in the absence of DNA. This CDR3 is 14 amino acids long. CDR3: CASSPGGLSGEQYF.

The chain's CDR3 is CASSQDRGPQETQYF. The gene calls are TRBV4-3 and TRBJ2-5; TCRdb proposes TRBD1, but this gene call is untestable without DNA. The CDR3 has 15 amino acids. Looked up from germline, CDR1 is LGHNA and CDR2 is YSLEER.

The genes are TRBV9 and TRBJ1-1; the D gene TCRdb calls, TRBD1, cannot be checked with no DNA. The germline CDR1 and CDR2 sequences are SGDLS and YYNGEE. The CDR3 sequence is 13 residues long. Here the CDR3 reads CASSEGVNTEAFF.

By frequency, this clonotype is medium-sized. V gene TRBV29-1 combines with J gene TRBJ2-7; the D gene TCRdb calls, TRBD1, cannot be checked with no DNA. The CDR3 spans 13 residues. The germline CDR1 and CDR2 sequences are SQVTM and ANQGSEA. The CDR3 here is CSFRDGESYEQYF.

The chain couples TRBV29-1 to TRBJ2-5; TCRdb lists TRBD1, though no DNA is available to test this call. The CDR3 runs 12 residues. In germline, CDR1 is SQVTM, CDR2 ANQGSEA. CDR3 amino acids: CSVRDSQETQYF.

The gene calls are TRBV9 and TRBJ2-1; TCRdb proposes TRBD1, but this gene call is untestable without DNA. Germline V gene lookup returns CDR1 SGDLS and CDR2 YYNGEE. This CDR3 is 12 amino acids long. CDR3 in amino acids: CASSATGNEQFF.

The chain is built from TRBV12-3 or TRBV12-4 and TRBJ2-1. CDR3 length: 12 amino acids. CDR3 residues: CASSFDLVRQFF.

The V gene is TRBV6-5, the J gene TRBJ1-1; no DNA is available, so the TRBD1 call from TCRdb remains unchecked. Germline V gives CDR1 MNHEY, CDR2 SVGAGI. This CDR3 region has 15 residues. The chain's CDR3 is CASSYGTGGNTEAFF.

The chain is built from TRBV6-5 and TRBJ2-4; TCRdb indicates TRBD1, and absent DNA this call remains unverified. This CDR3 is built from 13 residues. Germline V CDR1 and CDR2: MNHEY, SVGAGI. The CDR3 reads CASSRVGGSIQYF.

CDR3 in amino acids: CASSLTASGIRNEQFF. The chain combines TRBV12-3 or TRBV12-4 with TRBJ2-1; TCRdb returns TRBD2, unconfirmable since there is no DNA. The CDR3 has 16 residues.

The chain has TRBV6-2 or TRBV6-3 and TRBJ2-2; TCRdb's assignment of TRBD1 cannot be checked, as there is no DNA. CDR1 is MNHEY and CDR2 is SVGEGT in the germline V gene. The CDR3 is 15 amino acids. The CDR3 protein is CASSRSGASTGELFF.

The CDR3 spells CASSLAVAGGIDEQFF. The chain joins TRBV7-2 to TRBJ2-1; TCRdb gives TRBD2 as the D gene, but with no DNA this cannot be confirmed. The CDR3 extends over 16 amino acids. Germline CDR1 SGHTA, CDR2 FQGNSA.

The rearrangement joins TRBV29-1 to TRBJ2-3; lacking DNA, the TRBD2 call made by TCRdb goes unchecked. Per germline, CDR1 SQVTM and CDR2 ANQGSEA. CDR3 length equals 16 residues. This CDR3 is CSVEGWQRGSTDTQYF.

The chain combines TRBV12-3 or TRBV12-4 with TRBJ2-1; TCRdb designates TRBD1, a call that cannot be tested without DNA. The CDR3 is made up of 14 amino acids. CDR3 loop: CASSYPGRLNEQFF.

CDR3: CASSSWMETETQYF. The chain has TRBV7-9 and TRBJ2-5. Germline V lookup: CDR1 SEHNR, CDR2 FQNEAQ (reference sequence). The CDR3 is 14 amino acids. The full variable domain, in which reference TRBV7-9 and TRBJ2-5 provide the parts outside the CDR3, is DTGVSQNPRHKITKRGQNVTFRCDPISEHNRLYWYRQTLGQGPEFLTYFQNEAQLEKSRLLSDRFSAERPKGSFSTLEIQRTEQGDSAMYLCASSSWMETETQYFGPGTRLLVL.

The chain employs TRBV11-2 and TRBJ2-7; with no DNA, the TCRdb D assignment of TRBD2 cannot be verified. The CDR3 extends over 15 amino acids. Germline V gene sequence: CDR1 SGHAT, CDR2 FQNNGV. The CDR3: CASSLGAALGYEQYF.

CDR3 loop: CASSPRGVIAYGYTF. The genes are TRBV25-1 and TRBJ1-2; absent DNA, TCRdb's TRBD1 call cannot be checked. CDR1 is MGHDK, CDR2 SYGVNS, per germline. The CDR3 has 15 amino acids.

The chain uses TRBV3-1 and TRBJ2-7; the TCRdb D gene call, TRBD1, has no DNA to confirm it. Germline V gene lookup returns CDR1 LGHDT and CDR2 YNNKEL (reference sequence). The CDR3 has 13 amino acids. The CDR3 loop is CASSQDWTDEQYF.

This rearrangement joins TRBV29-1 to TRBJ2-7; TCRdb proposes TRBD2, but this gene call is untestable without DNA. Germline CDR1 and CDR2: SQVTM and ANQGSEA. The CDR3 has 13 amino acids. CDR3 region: CSVLIPSGGEQYF.

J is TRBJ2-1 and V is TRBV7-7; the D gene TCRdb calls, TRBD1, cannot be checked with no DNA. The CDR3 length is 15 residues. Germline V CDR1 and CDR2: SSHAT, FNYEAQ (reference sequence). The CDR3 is CASSFDRGPYNEQFF. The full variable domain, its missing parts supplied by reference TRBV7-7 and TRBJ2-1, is GAGVSQSPRYKVTKRGQDVTLRCDPISSHATLYWYQQALGQGPEFLTYFNYEAQPDKSGLPSDRFSAERPEGSISTLTIQRTEQRDSAMYRCASSFDRGPYNEQFFGPGTRLTVL.

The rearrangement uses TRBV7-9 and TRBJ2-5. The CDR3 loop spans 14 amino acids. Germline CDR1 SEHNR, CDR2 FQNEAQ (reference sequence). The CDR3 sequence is CASSLGVNMETQYF. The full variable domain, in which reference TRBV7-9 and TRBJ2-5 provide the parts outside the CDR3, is DTGVSQNPRHKITKRGQNVTFRCDPISEHNRLYWYRQTLGQGPEFLTYFQNEAQLEKSRLLSDRFSAERPKGSFSTLEIQRTEQGDSAMYLCASSLGVNMETQYFGPGTRLLVL.